This TCR beta chain was identified during a study of spatial heterogeneity in lung cancer. Overall study results and limits: More often at tumor resection than at routine follow-up, ubiquitous expanded tumor TCRs were detected in the blood.

Germline CDR1 and CDR2: DFQATT and SNEGSKA (reference sequence). This CDR3 is built from 15 residues. V was clipped by 6 bases and J by 0 bases; unmatched bases: 10. Carried by each TCR cDNA molecule was a unique molecular identifier. TCRdb re-called the 5' RACE reads with MiXCR, one entry per CDR3 protein. The table records 10,000 to 11,000 distinct CDR3 sequences, about 6.3% of them present only once. Time point given: sample taken at primary tumor resection. Unsorted whole RNA samples from tumor, nontumor lung or frozen PBMC were sequenced. This clonotype has ten or more counts. Its specificity is unknown. The library was built for alpha chains, so this beta chain is an off-target read and its size means little.

The receptor was isolated from a male donor with early-stage non-small cell lung cancer. The sample consisted of PBMCs, taken at surgery. This chain joins TRBV20-1 and TRBJ2-7, with 8 positions matching TRBD1. CDR3 sequence: CSAIPWTGNSYEQYF. In nucleotides, the CDR3 is TGCAGTGCCATCCCCTGGACAGGGAACTCCTACGAGCAGTACTTC.